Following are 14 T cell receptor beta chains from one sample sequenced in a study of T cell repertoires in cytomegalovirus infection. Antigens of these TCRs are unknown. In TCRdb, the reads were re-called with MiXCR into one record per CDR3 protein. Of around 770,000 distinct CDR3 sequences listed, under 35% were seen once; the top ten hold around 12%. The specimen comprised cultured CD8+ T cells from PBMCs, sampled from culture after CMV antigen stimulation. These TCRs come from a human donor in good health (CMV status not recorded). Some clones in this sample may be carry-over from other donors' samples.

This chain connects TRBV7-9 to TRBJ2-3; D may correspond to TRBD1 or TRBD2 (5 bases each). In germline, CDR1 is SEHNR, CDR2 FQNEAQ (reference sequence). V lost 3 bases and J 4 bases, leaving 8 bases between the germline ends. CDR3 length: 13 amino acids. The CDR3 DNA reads TGTGCCAGCAGCTTTGAGGGGCCAGATACGCAGTATTTT. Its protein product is CASSFEGPDTQYF.

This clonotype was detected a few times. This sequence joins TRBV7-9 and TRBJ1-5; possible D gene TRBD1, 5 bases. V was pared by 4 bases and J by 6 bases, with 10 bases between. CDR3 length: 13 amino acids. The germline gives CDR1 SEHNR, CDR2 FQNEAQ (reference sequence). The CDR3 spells CASSSGTLQPQHF. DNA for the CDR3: TGTGCCAGCAGCTCAGGGACCCTTCAGCCCCAGCATTTT.

As DNA, the CDR3 is TGTGCCGTCATGGGCGGAAGCTCCTACGAGCAGTACTTC. Its translation is CAVMGGSSYEQYF. The chain carries TRBV2 and TRBJ2-7; D not certain. Per germline, CDR1 SNHLY and CDR2 FYNNEI. The CDR3 consists of 13 residues. V lost 11 bases, J lost 0 bases, and 14 bases lay in between.

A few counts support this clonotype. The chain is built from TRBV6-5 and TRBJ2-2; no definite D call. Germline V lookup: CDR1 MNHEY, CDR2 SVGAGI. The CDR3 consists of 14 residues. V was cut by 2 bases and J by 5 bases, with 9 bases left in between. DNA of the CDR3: TGTGCCAGCAGTTACGACACGCTGACCGGGGAGCTGTTTTTT. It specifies CASSYDTLTGELFF.

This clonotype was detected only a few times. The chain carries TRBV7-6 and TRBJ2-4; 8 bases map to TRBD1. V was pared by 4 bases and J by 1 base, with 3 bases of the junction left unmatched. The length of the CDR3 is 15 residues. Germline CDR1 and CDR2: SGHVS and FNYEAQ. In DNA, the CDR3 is TGTGCCAGCAGCTCCAGACAGGGGGCCAAAAACATTCAGTACTTC. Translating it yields CASSSRQGAKNIQYF. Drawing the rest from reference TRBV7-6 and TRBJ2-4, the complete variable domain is GAGVSQSPRYKVTKRGQDVALRCDPISGHVSLYWYRQALGQGPEFLTYFNYEAQQDKSGLPNDRFSAERPEGSISTLTIQRTEQRDSAMYRCASSSRQGAKNIQYFGAGTRLSVL.

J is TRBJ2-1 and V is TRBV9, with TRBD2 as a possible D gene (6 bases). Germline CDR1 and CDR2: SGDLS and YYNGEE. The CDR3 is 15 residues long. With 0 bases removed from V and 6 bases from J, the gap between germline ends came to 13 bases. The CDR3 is CASSVGGEATNEQFF. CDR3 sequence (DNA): TGTGCCAGCAGCGTAGGGGGGGAGGCAACCAATGAGCAGTTCTTC.

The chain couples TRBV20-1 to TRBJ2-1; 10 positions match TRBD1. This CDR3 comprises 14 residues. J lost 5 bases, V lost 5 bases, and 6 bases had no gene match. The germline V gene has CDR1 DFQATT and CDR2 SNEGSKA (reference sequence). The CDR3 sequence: CSASRDRGHNEQFF. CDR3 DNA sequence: TGCAGTGCTTCCCGGGACAGGGGCCACAATGAGCAGTTCTTC.

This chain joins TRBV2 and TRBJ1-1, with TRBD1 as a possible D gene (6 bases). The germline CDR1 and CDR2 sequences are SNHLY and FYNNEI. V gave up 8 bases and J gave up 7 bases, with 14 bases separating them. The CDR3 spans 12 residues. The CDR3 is CASGIGGGEAFF. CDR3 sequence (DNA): TGTGCCAGCGGGATAGGGGGTGGTGAAGCTTTCTTT.

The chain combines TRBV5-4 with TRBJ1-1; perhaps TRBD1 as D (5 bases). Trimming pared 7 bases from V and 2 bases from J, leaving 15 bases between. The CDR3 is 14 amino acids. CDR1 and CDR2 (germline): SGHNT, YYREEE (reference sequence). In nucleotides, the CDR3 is TGTGCCAGCCGCCCAAGGCAGGGCAACACTGAAGCTTTCTTT. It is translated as CASRPRQGNTEAFF.

The CDR3 DNA reads TGTGCCAGCTGCAGGGGCGGTCACTATACGCAGTATTTT. It codes for CASCRGGHYTQYF. The J gene is TRBJ2-3, the V gene TRBV6-1, with D perhaps TRBD1 (6 bases). The V and J ends lost 8 bases and 7 bases respectively, with 16 bases between them. The CDR3 totals 13 residues. Germline V CDR1 and CDR2: MNHNS, SASEGT.

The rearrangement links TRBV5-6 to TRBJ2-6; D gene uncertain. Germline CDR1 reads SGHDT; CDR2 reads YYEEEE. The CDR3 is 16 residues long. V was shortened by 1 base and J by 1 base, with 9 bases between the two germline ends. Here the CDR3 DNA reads TGTGCCAGCAGCTTGCCCCCATATTCTGGGGCCAACGTCCTGACTTTC. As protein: CASSLPPYSGANVLTF.

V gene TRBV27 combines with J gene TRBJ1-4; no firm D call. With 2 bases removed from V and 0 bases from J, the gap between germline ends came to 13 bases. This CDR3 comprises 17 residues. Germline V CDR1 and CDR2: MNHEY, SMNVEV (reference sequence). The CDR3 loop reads CASSLSWKRATNEKLFF. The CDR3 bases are TGTGCCAGCAGTTTAAGTTGGAAGAGGGCAACTAATGAAAAACTGTTTTTT. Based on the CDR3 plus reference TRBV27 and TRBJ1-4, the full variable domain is EAQVTQNPRYLITVTGKKLTVTCSQNMNHEYMSWYRQDPGLGLRQIYYSMNVEVTDKGDVPEGYKVSRKEKRNFPLILESPSPNQTSLYFCASSLSWKRATNEKLFFGSGTQLSVL.

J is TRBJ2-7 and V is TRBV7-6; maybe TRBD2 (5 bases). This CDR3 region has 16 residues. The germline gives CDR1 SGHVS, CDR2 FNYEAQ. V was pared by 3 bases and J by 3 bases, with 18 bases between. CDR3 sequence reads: CASSFGRGNPIYEQYV. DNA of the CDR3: TGTGCCAGCAGCTTTGGGCGAGGGAATCCTATCTACGAGCAGTACGTC.

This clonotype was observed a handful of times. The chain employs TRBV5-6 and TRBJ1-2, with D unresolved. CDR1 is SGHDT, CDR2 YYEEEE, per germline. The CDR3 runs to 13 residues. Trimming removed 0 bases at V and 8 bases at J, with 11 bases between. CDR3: CASSLGPREGYTF. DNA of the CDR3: TGTGCCAGCAGCTTGGGGCCAAGGGAAGGCTACACCTTC. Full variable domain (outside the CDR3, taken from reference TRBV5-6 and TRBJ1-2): DAGVTQSPTHLIKTRGQQVTLRCSPKSGHDTVSWYQQALGQGPQFIFQYYEEEERQRGNFPDRFSGHQFPNYSSELNVNALLLGDSALYLCASSLGPREGYTFGSGTRLTVV.